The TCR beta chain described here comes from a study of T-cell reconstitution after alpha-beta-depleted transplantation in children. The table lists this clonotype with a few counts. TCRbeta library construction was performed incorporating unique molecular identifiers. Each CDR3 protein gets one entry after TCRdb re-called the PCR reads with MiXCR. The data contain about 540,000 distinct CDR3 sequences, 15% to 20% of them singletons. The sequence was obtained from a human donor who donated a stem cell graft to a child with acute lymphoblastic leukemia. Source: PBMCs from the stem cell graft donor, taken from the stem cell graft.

The CDR3 DNA is TGTGCCAGCAGCCTCCGTAGGAGCAATCAGCCCCAGCATTTT. Translating gives CASSLRRSNQPQHF. The J gene is TRBJ1-5, the V gene TRBV7-2; no reliable D call. The length of the CDR3 is 14 residues. Trimming shortened V by 5 bases and J by 1 base, and 9 bases separated the two germline ends. CDR1 is SGHTA, CDR2 FQGNSA, per germline.